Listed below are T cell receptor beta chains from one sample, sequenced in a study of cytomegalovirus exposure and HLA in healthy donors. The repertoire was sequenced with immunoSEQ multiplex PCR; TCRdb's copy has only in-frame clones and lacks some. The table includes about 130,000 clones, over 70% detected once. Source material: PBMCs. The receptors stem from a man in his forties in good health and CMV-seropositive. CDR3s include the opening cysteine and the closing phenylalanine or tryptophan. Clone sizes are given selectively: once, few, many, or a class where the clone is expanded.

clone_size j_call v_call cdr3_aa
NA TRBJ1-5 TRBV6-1 CASIRDIHSNQPQHF
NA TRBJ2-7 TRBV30 CAWSVLGQGSEQYF
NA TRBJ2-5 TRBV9 CASSVGSRETQYF
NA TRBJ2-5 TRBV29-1 CSVAPGQGETQYF
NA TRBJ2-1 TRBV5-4 CASSLNSGTYNEQFF
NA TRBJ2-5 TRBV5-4 CASSFSGTGKETQYF
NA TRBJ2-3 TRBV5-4 CASSLGGPGTDTQYF
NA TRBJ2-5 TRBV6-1 CASSALAGGQQETQYF
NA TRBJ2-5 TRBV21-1 CASSERGGRETQYF
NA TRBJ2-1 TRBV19 CASRETGPYNEQFF
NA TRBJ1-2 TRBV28 CASSSRRGYTF
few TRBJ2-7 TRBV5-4 CASSHGTSGSNEQYF
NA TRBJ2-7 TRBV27 CASKGSRGRPAEQYF
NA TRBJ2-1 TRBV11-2 CASSKGTTGVNEQFF
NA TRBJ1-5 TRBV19 CASSSQGAPGNQPQHF
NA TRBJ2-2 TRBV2 CASRATGVNTGELFF
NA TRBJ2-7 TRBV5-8 CASNLHEQYF
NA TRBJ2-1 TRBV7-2 CASSPRVFEYNEQFF
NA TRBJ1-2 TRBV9 CASSVGQGNYGYTF
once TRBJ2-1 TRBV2 CASSETADGNEQFF
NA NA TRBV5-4 CASSLGSGNSYEQYF
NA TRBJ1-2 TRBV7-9 CASSLAEYGYTF
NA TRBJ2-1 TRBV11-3 CASSSRLAGGNNEQFF
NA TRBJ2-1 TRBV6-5 CASRTRGGAGDEQFF
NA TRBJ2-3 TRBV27 CASSLYQGANTDTQYF